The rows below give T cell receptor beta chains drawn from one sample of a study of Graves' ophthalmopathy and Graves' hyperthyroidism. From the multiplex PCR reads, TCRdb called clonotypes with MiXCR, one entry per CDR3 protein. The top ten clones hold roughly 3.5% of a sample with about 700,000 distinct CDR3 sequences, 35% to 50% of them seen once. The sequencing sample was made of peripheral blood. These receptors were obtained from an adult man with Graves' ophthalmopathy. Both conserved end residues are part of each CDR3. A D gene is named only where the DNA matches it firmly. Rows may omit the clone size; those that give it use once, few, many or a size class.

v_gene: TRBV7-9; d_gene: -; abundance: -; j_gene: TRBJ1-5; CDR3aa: CASSAAREETQHF; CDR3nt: TGTGCCAGCAGCGCTGCCAGGGAAGAGACCCAGCATTTT
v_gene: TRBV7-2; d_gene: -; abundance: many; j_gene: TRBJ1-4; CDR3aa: CASSLAHGGSGDREKLFF; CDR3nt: TGTGCCAGCAGCTTAGCACACGGTGGTTCCGGGGATCGTGAAAAACTGTTTTTT
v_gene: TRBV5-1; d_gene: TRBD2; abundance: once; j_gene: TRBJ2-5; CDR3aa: CASSPNSRGGQETQDF; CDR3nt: TGCGCCAGCAGCCCCAACAGCCGGGGGGGCCAAGAGACCCAGGACTTC
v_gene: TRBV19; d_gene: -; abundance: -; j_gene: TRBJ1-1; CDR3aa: CASSINYGGLGEAFF; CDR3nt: TGTGCCAGTAGTATAAACTACGGGGGATTGGGGGAAGCTTTCTTT
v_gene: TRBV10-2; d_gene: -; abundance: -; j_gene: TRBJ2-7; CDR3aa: CASSERALYEQYF; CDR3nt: TGCGCCAGCAGTGAAAGGGCCCTCTACGAGCAGTACTTC
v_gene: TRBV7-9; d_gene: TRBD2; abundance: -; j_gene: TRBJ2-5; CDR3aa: CASRPIKREGSYNEQYF; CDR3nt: TGTGCCAGCAGACCAATCAAGCGGGAGGGAAGCTACAATGAGCAGTACTTC
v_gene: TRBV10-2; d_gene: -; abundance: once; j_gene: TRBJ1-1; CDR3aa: CASMGQPNTEAFF; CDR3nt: TGCGCCAGCATGGGACAACCGAACACTGAAGCTTTCTTT
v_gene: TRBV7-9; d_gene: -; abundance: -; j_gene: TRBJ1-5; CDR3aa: CATILGAGNQPQHF; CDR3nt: TGTGCCACCATCTTAGGGGCCGGCAATCAGCCCCAGCATTTT
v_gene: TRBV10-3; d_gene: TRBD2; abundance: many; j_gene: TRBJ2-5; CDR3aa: CAISDGLAGFSQYF; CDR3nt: TGTGCCATCAGTGACGGACTAGCGGGGTTCTCCCAGTACTTC
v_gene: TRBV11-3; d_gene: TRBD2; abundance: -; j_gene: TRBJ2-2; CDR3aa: CASSPDRLAVTGELFF; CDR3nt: TGTGCCAGCAGCCCAGATAGACTAGCGGTCACCGGGGAGCTGTTTTTT
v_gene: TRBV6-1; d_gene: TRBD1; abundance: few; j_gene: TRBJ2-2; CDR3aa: CASNEGDRDTGELFF; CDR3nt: TGTGCCAGCAACGAGGGGGACAGGGACACCGGGGAGCTGTTTTTT
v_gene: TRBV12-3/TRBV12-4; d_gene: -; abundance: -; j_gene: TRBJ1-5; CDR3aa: CASSLRTARNQPQHF; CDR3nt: TGTGCCAGCAGTTTAAGGACAGCCCGCAATCAGCCCCAGCATTTT
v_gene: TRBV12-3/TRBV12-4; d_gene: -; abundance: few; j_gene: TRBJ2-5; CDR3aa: CASGLVITPDYGTQYF; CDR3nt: TGTGCTAGTGGTTTGGTAATAACACCGGATTATGGGACCCAGTACTTC
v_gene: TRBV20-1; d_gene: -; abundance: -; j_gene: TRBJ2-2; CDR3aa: CSAPLDTYTGELFF; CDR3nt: TGCAGTGCTCCTCTTGACACCTACACCGGGGAGCTGTTTTTT
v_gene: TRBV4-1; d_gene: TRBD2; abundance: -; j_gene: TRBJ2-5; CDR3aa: CASSQDLALAGGQETQYF; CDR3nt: TGCGCCAGCAGCCAAGATCTGGCTCTAGCGGGAGGACAAGAGACCCAGTACTTC
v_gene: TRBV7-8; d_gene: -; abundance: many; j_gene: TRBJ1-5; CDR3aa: CASSRASNQPQHF; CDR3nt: TGTGCCAGCAGTCGGGCGAGCAATCAGCCCCAGCATTTT
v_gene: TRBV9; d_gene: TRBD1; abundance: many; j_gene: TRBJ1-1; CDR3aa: CASGSGGLNTEAFF; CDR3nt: TGTGCCAGCGGATCAGGGGGGCTGAACACTGAAGCTTTCTTT
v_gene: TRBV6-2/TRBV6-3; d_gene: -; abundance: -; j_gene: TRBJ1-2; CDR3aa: CASSVRDAGNYGYTF; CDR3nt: TGTGCCAGCAGCGTTCGAGACGCAGGGAACTATGGCTACACCTTC
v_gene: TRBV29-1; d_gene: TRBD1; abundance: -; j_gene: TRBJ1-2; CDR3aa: CSIGQGDGYTF; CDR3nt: TGCAGCATCGGACAGGGGGATGGCTACACCTTC
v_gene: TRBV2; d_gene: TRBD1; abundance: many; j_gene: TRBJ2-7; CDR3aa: CASRDSGTGLWEQYF; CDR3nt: TGTGCCAGCAGGGACTCCGGGACAGGGCTTTGGGAGCAGTACTTC
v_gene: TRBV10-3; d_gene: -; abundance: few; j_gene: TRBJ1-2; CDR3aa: CASSPNRADGYGYTF; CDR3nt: TGTGCCAGCAGTCCTAACAGGGCGGACGGCTATGGCTACACCTTC
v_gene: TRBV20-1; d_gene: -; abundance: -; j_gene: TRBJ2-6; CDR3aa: CSAVGTGANVLTF; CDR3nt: TGCAGTGCTGTCGGGACTGGGGCCAACGTCCTGACTTTC
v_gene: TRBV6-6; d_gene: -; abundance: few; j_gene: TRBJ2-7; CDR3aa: CASSYDRGEQYF; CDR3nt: TGTGCCAGCAGTTACGACAGAGGTGAGCAGTACTTC
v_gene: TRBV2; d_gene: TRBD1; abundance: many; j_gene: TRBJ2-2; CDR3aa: CASSTNPGQGYTGELFF; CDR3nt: TGTGCCAGCAGCACGAATCCCGGACAGGGGTACACCGGGGAGCTGTTTTTT
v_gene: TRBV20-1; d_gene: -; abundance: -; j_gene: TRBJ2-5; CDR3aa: CSARSSEETQYF; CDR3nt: TGCAGTGCTAGGTCCAGCGAGGAGACCCAGTACTTC
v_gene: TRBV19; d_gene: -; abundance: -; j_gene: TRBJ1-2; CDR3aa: CASTVEGWNGYTF; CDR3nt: TGTGCCAGTACCGTGGAAGGGTGGAATGGCTACACCTTC
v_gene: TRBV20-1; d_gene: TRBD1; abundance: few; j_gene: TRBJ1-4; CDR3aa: CSAKTGVGTNEKLFF; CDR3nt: TGCAGTGCTAAGACAGGGGTTGGGACTAATGAAAAACTGTTTTTT
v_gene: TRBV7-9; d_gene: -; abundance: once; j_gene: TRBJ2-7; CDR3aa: CASSQASRSHYEQYF; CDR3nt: TGCGCCAGCAGCCAAGCTAGCAGGAGTCACTACGAGCAGTACTTC
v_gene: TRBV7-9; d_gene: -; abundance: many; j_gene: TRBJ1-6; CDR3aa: CASSLAREIGPVPLHF; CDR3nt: TGTGCCAGCAGCTTAGCGCGGGAAATCGGACCCGTCCCCCTCCACTTT
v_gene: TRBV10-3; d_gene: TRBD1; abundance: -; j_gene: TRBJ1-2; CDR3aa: CASIRQGRGYTF; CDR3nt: TGTGCCAGCATCCGACAGGGTAGGGGCTACACCTTC
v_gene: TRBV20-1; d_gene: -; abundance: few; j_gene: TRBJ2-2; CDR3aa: CSALSSGHLGELFF; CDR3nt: TGCAGTGCCCTTTCTTCGGGACACCTCGGGGAGCTGTTTTTT
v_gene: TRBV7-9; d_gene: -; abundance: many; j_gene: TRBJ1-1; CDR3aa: CASSQGGMNTEAFF; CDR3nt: TGTGCCAGCAGCCAAGGCGGCATGAACACTGAAGCTTTCTTT
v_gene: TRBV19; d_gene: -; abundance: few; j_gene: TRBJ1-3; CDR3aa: CAWSVRERTGNTIYF; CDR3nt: TGTGCCTGGAGTGTGCGGGAGAGGACTGGAAACACCATATATTTT
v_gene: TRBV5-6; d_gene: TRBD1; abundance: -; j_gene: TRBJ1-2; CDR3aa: CASSLMTGANYGYTF; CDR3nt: TGTGCCAGCAGCTTAATGACAGGGGCTAACTATGGCTACACCTTC
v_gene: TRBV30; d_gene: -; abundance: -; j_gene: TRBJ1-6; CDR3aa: CAWSVGTWNSPLHF; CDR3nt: TGTGCCTGGAGTGTTGGGACATGGAATTCACCCCTCCACTTT
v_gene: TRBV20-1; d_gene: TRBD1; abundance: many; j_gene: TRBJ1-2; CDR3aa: CSASWTGLNYGYTF; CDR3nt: TGCAGTGCTAGCTGGACAGGGCTGAACTATGGCTACACCTTC
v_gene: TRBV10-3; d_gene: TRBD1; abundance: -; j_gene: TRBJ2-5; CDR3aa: CAISEGQGRKTQYF; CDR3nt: TGTGCCATCAGTGAGGGACAGGGTAGGAAGACCCAGTACTTC
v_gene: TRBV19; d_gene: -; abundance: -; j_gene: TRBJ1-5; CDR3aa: CASTRTNVNQPQHF; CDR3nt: TGTGCCAGTACAAGGACAAACGTTAATCAACCCCAGCATTTT
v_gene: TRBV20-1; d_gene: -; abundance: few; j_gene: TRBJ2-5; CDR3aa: CSAPPGEYQETQYF; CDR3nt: TGCAGTGCCCCCCCCGGGGAGTACCAAGAGACCCAGTACTTC
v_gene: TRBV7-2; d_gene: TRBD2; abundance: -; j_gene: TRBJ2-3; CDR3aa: CASSPWDYTDTQYF; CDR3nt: TGTGCCAGCAGCCCCTGGGACTACACAGATACGCAGTATTTT
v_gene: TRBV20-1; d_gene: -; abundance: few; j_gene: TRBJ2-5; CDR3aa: CSARYDKETQYF; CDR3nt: TGCAGTGCTAGATACGATAAAGAGACCCAGTACTTC
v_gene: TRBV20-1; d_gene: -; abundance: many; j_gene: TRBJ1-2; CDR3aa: CSASPHESNYGYTF; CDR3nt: TGCAGTGCTAGCCCACATGAGAGTAACTATGGCTACACCTTC